This T cell receptor beta chain was sequenced during a study of vaccination effects on CD4 cells after COVID-19. The protocol was immunoSEQ multiplex PCR, while the TCRdb copy is restricted to in-frame clones and leaves out a portion. The sample records 35,000 to 40,000 clones, around four fifths being singletons. Points on this clone: Its specificity is not known.

The V and J ends lost 3 bases and 4 bases respectively, with 22 bases between them. The CDR3 consists of 18 residues. The germline V gene has CDR1 LNHDA and CDR2 SQIVND (reference sequence). After expansion with viral peptide pools in the ViraFEST assay, antigen-specific CD4+ T cells were sequenced. Following a roughly ten-day culture, CD4+ T cells were purified. The participants, recipients of two vaccine doses, got either BNT162b2 or mRNA-1273. This sample comprised CD4+ T cells from PBMCs cultured with HCoV-NL63 spike peptides, obtained after COVID-19 vaccination. V usage is TRBV19 and J usage is TRBJ2-1; the D gene is possibly TRBD2 (6 bases). This receptor was identified in a human donor who received a COVID-19 vaccine. Some clones in this sample may be carry-over from other donors' samples. CDR3 loop: CASSIGPIRGSTYNEQFF. The CDR3 nucleotides are TGTGCCAGTAGTATTGGGCCAATTCGGGGGAGCACTTACAATGAGCAGTTCTTC.